The clone carrying this TCR beta chain was counted only a few times. Its antigen remains unknown. The record originates from a study of early T cells in non-severe SARS-CoV-2 infection. The wider study: With bulk RNA from unsorted whole blood as input, sequencing yielded unpaired chains.

Study conclusions and caveats: Anti-spike CD8 specificities were favored by VDJdb matching, whose results missed private and CD4 specificities.

TCRdb fed the 5' RACE reads into MiXCR, producing one record per CDR3 protein. The repertoire holds about 64,000 distinct CDR3 sequences, with more than 7% as singletons. Germline loops: CDR1 GTSNPN, CDR2 SVGIG (reference sequence). The CDR3 consists of 14 residues. With 3 bases clipped from V and 0 bases from J, the junction kept 4 bases outside the gene matches. V and J are TRBV30 and TRBJ2-7; TRBD2 matches 8 bases. This TCR came from an adult who was a healthcare worker with PCR-confirmed SARS-CoV-2 infection or an uninfected control (not recorded which). The specimen was whole blood, collected at baseline. The CDR3 coding sequence is TGTGCCTGGAGGCGGCTAGCGGGCTCCTACGAGCAGTACTTC. It translates to CAWRRLAGSYEQYF.